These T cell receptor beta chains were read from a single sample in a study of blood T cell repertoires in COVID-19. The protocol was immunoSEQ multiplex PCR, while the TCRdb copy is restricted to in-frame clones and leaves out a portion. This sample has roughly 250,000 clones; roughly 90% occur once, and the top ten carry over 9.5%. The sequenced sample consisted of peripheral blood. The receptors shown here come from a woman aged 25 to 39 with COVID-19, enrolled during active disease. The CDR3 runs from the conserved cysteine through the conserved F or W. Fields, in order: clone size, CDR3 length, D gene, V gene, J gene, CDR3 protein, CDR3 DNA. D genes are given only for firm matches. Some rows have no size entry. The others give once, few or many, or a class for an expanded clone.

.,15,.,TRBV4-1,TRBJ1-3,CASSQDRSSGNTIYF,TGCGCCAGCAGCCAAGATCGGAGCTCTGGAAACACCATATATTTT
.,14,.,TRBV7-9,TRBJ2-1,CASRAGGASVEQFF,TGTGCCAGCAGGGCTGGGGGGGCCTCGGTTGAGCAGTTCTTC
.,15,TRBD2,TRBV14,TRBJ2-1,CASSVLAGGHNEQFF,TGTGCCAGCAGCGTACTAGCGGGGGGGCACAATGAGCAGTTCTTC
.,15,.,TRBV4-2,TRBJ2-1,CASSRAGRSYNEQFF,TGTGCCAGCAGCCGGGCAGGGCGCTCCTACAATGAGCAGTTCTTC
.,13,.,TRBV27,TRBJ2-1,CAIGGVLYNEQFF,TGTGCCATCGGCGGGGTCCTTTACAATGAGCAGTTCTTC
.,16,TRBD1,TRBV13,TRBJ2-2,CASSPWTGGAPGELFF,TGTGCCAGCAGCCCTTGGACAGGGGGCGCGCCCGGGGAGCTGTTTTTT
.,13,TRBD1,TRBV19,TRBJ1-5,CASSVTGGQPQHF,TGTGCCAGTAGTGTGACAGGGGGCCAGCCCCAGCATTTT
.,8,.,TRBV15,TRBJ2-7,CATPEQYF,TGTGCCACCCCTGAGCAGTACTTC
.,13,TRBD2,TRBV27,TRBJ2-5,CASSWGGLETQYF,TGTGCCAGCAGTTGGGGGGGGTTGGAGACCCAGTACTTC
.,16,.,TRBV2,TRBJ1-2,CASREAQSYFNYGYTF,TGTGCCAGCAGGGAGGCACAGTCTTACTTTAACTATGGCTACACCTTC
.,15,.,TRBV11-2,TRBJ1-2,CASSRSTGSTYGYTF,TGTGCCAGCAGCCGGAGCACGGGATCAACGTATGGCTACACCTTC
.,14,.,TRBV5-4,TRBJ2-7,CASSSRTDSYEQYF,TGTGCCAGCAGCTCCCGGACAGATTCCTACGAGCAGTACTTC
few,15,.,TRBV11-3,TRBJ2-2,CASSTGQINTGELFF,TGTGCCAGCAGCACCGGACAGATAAACACCGGGGAGCTGTTTTTT
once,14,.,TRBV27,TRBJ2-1,CASSSLGGGNEQFF,TGTGCCAGCAGCTCATTGGGAGGGGGCAATGAGCAGTTCTTC
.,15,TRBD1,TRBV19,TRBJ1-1,CASKGTGLVQGKAFF,TGTGCCAGTAAGGGGACAGGGCTTGTCCAGGGTAAAGCTTTCTTT
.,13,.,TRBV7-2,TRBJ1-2,CASSPDNLYGYTF,TGTGCCAGCAGCCCGGACAACCTATATGGCTACACCTTC
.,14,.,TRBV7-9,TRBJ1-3,CASSLAAGQNTIYF,TGTGCCAGCAGCTTAGCTGCAGGCCAAAACACCATATATTTT
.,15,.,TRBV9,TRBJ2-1,CASSVLGSSYNEQFF,TGTGCCAGCAGCGTGCTGGGGAGCTCCTACAATGAGCAGTTCTTC
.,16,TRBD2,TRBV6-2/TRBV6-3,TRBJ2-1,CASSSMSGVAYNEQFF,TGTGCCAGCAGTTCCATGAGCGGGGTGGCCTACAATGAGCAGTTCTTC
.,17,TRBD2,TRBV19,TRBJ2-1,CASSIGSGLAAYNEQFF,TGTGCCAGTAGTATAGGATCGGGACTAGCAGCCTACAATGAGCAGTTCTTC
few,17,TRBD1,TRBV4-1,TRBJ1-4,CASSQATGGSPNEKLFF,TGCGCCAGCAGCCAGGCCACAGGGGGGTCGCCTAATGAAAAACTGTTTTTT
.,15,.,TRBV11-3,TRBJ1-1,CASSLGAGMNTEAFF,TGTGCCAGCAGCTTAGGGGCCGGAATGAACACTGAAGCTTTCTTT
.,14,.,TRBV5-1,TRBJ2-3,CASTPGSYTDTQYF,TGCGCCAGCACTCCGGGTAGCTACACAGATACGCAGTATTTT
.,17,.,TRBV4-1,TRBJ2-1,CASSQGVMGRGASEQFF,TGCGCCAGCAGCCAAGGAGTGATGGGCAGGGGAGCTAGTGAGCAGTTCTTC